These T cell receptor beta chains were read from a single sample in a study of blood T cell repertoires in COVID-19. TCRdb's table, derived via immunoSEQ multiplex PCR, lists solely in-frame clones and lacks some. The table has roughly 200,000 clones, approximately 91% seen once. Sequences were obtained from peripheral blood. The receptor set was obtained from a man aged 40-49 years with acute or convalescent COVID-19. CDR3s include the opening cysteine and the closing phenylalanine or tryptophan. The D gene is left open where the match is weak. Some rows have no size entry. The others give once, few or many, or a class for an expanded clone.

V	D	size	J	CDR3	DNA
TRBV30	TRBD1	NA	TRBJ1-2	CAWTSPDRRYTF	TGTGCCTGGACCTCCCCGGACAGGAGGTACACCTTC
TRBV6-5	NA	NA	TRBJ1-2	CASSSHRQSTNYGYTF	TGTGCCAGCAGTTCTCATCGACAGAGCACTAACTATGGCTACACCTTC
TRBV27	TRBD1	NA	TRBJ1-2	CASSFNRGHGYTF	TGTGCCAGCAGTTTTAACAGGGGGCATGGCTACACCTTC
TRBV13	NA	NA	TRBJ2-7	CASSAGAYEQYF	TGTGCCAGCAGCGCCGGAGCCTACGAGCAGTACTTC
TRBV7-2	NA	NA	TRBJ2-1	CASSLLTTMEQFF	TGTGCCAGCAGCTTACTTACAACAATGGAGCAGTTCTTC
TRBV2	NA	NA	TRBJ2-3	CASSAGVHTQYF	TGTGCCAGCAGTGCGGGGGTCCATACGCAGTATTTT
TRBV10-2	TRBD2	NA	TRBJ2-7	CASSESGAQAGEQYF	TGCGCCAGCAGTGAGTCTGGAGCTCAAGCGGGGGAGCAGTACTTC
TRBV29-1	NA	NA	TRBJ1-1	CSANRQATNTEAFF	TGCAGCGCAAATCGACAGGCGACGAACACTGAAGCTTTCTTT
TRBV27	TRBD1	NA	TRBJ1-1	CASSRTGGTEAFF	TGTGCCAGCAGTCGCACAGGGGGCACTGAAGCTTTCTTT
TRBV4-2	TRBD1	NA	TRBJ1-6	CASSQEVGQGGSPLHF	TGTGCCAGCAGCCAAGAGGTGGGACAGGGGGGTTCACCCCTCCACTTT
TRBV18	TRBD1	NA	TRBJ1-3	CASSLDRGSGNTIYF	TGTGCCAGCTCACTCGACAGGGGCTCTGGAAACACCATATATTTT
TRBV10-2	NA	NA	TRBJ2-7	CASRNGVYEQYF	TGCGCCAGCAGAAACGGAGTGTACGAGCAGTACTTC
TRBV18	NA	NA	TRBJ1-2	CASSPARAYGYTF	TGTGCCAGCTCACCCGCCAGGGCCTATGGCTACACCTTC
TRBV19	NA	few	TRBJ1-5	CASSRRGSGRQPQHF	TGTGCCAGTAGTCGACGGGGTTCGGGCAGGCAGCCCCAGCATTTT
TRBV7-8	NA	few	TRBJ1-2	CASSLARAGEGGYTF	TGTGCCAGCAGCTTAGCGCGGGCAGGGGAAGGTGGCTACACCTTC
TRBV18	NA	NA	TRBJ1-2	CASSPMYGTATETNYGYTF	TGTGCCAGCTCACCAATGTACGGAACCGCGACAGAGACCAACTATGGCTACACCTTC
TRBV25-1	NA	NA	TRBJ2-7	CASSEAGTLNYEQYF	TGTGCCAGCAGCGAAGCCGGGACACTGAACTACGAGCAGTACTTC
TRBV5-6	TRBD2	few	TRBJ2-7	CASSLAAASGWTYEQYF	TGTGCCAGCAGCTTGGCCGCGGCTAGCGGATGGACCTACGAGCAGTACTTC
TRBV5-1	NA	once	TRBJ2-7	CASSFQGWEQYF	TGCGCCAGCAGCTTCCAGGGTTGGGAGCAGTACTTC
TRBV11-3	NA	NA	TRBJ2-1	CASSLAGDDYNEQFF	TGTGCCAGCAGCTTAGCAGGGGACGACTACAATGAGCAGTTCTTC
TRBV19	NA	NA	TRBJ1-1	CASSNPQGHTEAFF	TGTGCCAGTAGTAATCCCCAGGGTCACACTGAAGCTTTCTTT
TRBV5-4	NA	NA	TRBJ2-7	CASSLAGSDYEQYF	TGTGCCAGCAGCTTGGCGGGGTCCGACTACGAGCAGTACTTC
TRBV5-1	TRBD2	NA	TRBJ2-1	CASSFFFGGASNEQFF	TGCGCCAGCAGCTTCTTTTTCGGGGGGGCAAGTAATGAGCAGTTCTTC
TRBV29-1	NA	NA	TRBJ1-3	CSVSHKFSGNTIYF	TGCAGCGTCTCTCACAAGTTTTCTGGAAACACCATATATTTT
TRBV10-3	NA	NA	TRBJ2-2	CAISEESGSNTGELFF	TGTGCCATCAGTGAAGAATCGGGGTCTAACACCGGGGAGCTGTTTTTT
TRBV10-1	NA	NA	TRBJ1-4	CASSDPGLNEKLFF	TGCGCCAGCAGTGATCCGGGACTGAATGAAAAACTGTTTTTT
TRBV7-8	TRBD1	NA	TRBJ1-1	CASSLFRGATEAFF	TGTGCCAGCAGCTTATTCAGGGGGGCCACTGAAGCTTTCTTT
TRBV19	NA	NA	TRBJ1-4	CASGYEAANEKLFF	TGTGCCAGCGGATATGAGGCGGCTAATGAAAAACTGTTTTTT
TRBV18	NA	NA	TRBJ2-7	CASSPNLQGAYEQYF	TGTGCCAGCTCACCAAATCTACAGGGAGCCTACGAGCAGTACTTC
TRBV19	TRBD1	NA	TRBJ2-5	CASKGQQETQYF	TGTGCCAGTAAGGGACAGCAAGAGACCCAGTACTTC
TRBV7-8	NA	NA	TRBJ1-5	CASSPDRINQPQHF	TGTGCCAGCAGCCCAGACAGAATCAATCAGCCCCAGCATTTT
TRBV27	TRBD1	NA	TRBJ2-5	CDGDSHGETQYF	TGTGACGGGGACAGCCATGGGGAGACCCAGTACTTC
TRBV5-1	TRBD1	NA	TRBJ1-6	CASGLDRAGNSPLHF	TGCGCCAGCGGCTTAGACAGGGCCGGCAATTCACCCCTCCACTTT
TRBV10-2	TRBD1	NA	TRBJ1-1	CASSGTGPTEAFF	TGCGCCAGCAGCGGGACAGGACCCACTGAAGCTTTCTTT
TRBV2	NA	NA	TRBJ1-6	CASSEEGGGYSSYNSPLHF	TGTGCCAGCAGTGAAGAGGGCGGGGGATATAGCTCCTATAATTCACCCCTCCACTTT
TRBV10-2	TRBD2	NA	TRBJ2-1	CASLSGGAIYNEQFF	TGCGCCAGCCTTAGCGGGGGGGCCATCTACAATGAGCAGTTCTTC
TRBV25-1	NA	NA	TRBJ2-3	CASSRSSSTDTQYF	TGTGCCAGCAGTAGAAGCTCTAGCACAGATACGCAGTATTTT
TRBV7-9	NA	NA	TRBJ1-1	CASNPPGGGLGGAFF	TGTGCCAGCAACCCTCCGGGCGGGGGACTAGGGGGAGCTTTCTTT
TRBV18	NA	once	TRBJ1-2	CASSPNRDMNGYTF	TGTGCCAGCTCACCGAACCGGGACATGAATGGCTACACCTTC
TRBV30	NA	NA	TRBJ1-1	CAWSVLGGTEAFF	TGTGCCTGGAGTGTACTCGGGGGGACTGAAGCTTTCTTT
TRBV27	TRBD2	NA	TRBJ2-3	CASSTPGLAGETDTQYF	TGTGCCAGCAGCACTCCCGGACTAGCGGGGGAAACAGATACGCAGTATTTT
TRBV30	NA	NA	TRBJ1-5	CAWSRGSNQPQHF	TGTGCCTGGAGTAGGGGTAGCAATCAGCCCCAGCATTTT
TRBV3-1/TRBV3-2	NA	few	TRBJ2-7	CASSREGSSVEQYF	TGTGCCAGCAGCCGAGAGGGGAGCTCGGTCGAGCAGTACTTC
TRBV5-1	NA	NA	TRBJ2-5	CASSFGGAETQYF	TGCGCCAGCAGCTTTGGAGGTGCGGAGACCCAGTACTTC
TRBV7-9	NA	NA	TRBJ1-3	CASSSIRLLSGNTIYF	TGTGCCAGCAGCTCCATCAGGCTCCTCTCTGGAAACACCATATATTTT
TRBV4-1	NA	once	TRBJ2-3	CASSQDLGDTQYF	TGCGCCAGCAGCCAAGATCTTGGCGATACGCAGTATTTT
TRBV6-2/TRBV6-3	NA	NA	TRBJ2-1	CASSDTYNEQFF	TGTGCCAGCAGTGACACTTACAATGAGCAGTTCTTC
TRBV29-1	TRBD1	NA	TRBJ2-4	CSVEYTGDIQYF	TGCAGCGTTGAATACACAGGGGACATTCAGTACTTC
TRBV5-1	TRBD2	NA	TRBJ2-2	CASSLDAGGPGGELFF	TGCGCCAGCAGCTTGGACGCGGGGGGGCCTGGCGGGGAGCTGTTTTTT
TRBV4-1	NA	NA	TRBJ1-3	CASSQVTARTGNTIYF	TGCGCCAGCAGCCAAGTAACAGCCAGGACTGGAAACACCATATATTTT
TRBV25-1	NA	NA	TRBJ1-1	CASRTRGQTVEAFF	TGTGCCAGCAGGACTCGTGGACAGACGGTTGAAGCTTTCTTT